This is a list of T cell receptor beta chains from one sample in a study of graft-versus-host responses after intestinal transplantation. For these receptors, no antigen is known. TCRdb's copy holds only in-frame clones and misses some; the assay was immunoSEQ multiplex PCR. This repertoire shows 35,000 to 45,000 clones, 94% found once; its top ten account for 0.2% to 0.25%. Sequenced material: unstimulated CD4+ T cells sorted from spleen or lymph node cells, taken before transplant. These receptors all come from a human donor who was the organ donor for an intestinal transplant. CDR3s include the opening cysteine and the closing phenylalanine or tryptophan. Fields, in order: J gene, V gene, D gene, clone size, CDR3 DNA, CDR3 protein. The D gene is left open where the match is weak. Size values are once, few and many counts, or a class for expanded clones, and some rows have none.

TRBJ1-4 TRBV6-6 NA NA TGTGCCAGCAACCAGGGTTCCCGGGATGAAAAACTGTTTTTT CASNQGSRDEKLFF
TRBJ1-2 TRBV7-2 NA NA TGTGCCAGCAGCCCCGGCACAGAGTATGGCTACACCTTC CASSPGTEYGYTF
TRBJ2-3 TRBV5-1 TRBD2 NA TGCGCCAGCAGCGGCGGACTAGCATTCACAGATACGCAGTATTTT CASSGGLAFTDTQYF
TRBJ2-3 TRBV18 TRBD2 NA TGTGCCAGCTCAGTCAATAGCGGGACTAGCGGATACACAGATACGCAGTATTTT CASSVNSGTSGYTDTQYF
TRBJ2-5 TRBV30 NA NA TGTGCCTGGAGCCCGACTAACGGTGGGACCCAGTACTTC CAWSPTNGGTQYF
TRBJ2-7 TRBV18 TRBD1 NA TGTGCCAGCTCACCACAGGGGGCGGGCTCCTACGAGCAGTACTTC CASSPQGAGSYEQYF
TRBJ1-2 TRBV6-1 TRBD1 NA TGTGCCAGCAGTGAAGCTTACAGGGGGGACTATGGCTACACCTTC CASSEAYRGDYGYTF
TRBJ1-5 TRBV30 NA once TGTGCCTGGGGGACACGGCGCGGCAATCAGCCCCAGCATTTT CAWGTRRGNQPQHF
TRBJ2-5 TRBV7-2 NA once TGTGCCAGCAGCCCGCAACCCCAAGAGACCCAGTACTTC CASSPQPQETQYF
TRBJ1-3 TRBV6-5 NA NA TGTGCCACCGCCCCCCGTGGGAGAAACACCATATATTTT CATAPRGRNTIYF
TRBJ1-3 TRBV18 NA NA TGTGCCAGCTCACCCCCGGCAGGCGGCGCAGACACCATATATTTT CASSPPAGGADTIYF
TRBJ1-2 TRBV19 TRBD1 NA TGTGCCAGTAAGCAGGGGGGAAGTAACTATGGCTACACCTTC CASKQGGSNYGYTF
TRBJ2-5 TRBV9 NA NA TGTGCCAGCAGCGTAGGGACACAAGAGACCCAGTACTTC CASSVGTQETQYF
TRBJ1-6 TRBV25-1 NA NA TGTGCCAGTTCTTTAGCAGACTATAATTCACCCCTCCACTTT CASSLADYNSPLHF
TRBJ1-1 TRBV5-6 NA few TGTGCCAGCAGCCCGACAGGTTACACTGAAGCTTTCTTT CASSPTGYTEAFF
TRBJ2-7 TRBV10-2 TRBD2 NA TGCGCCAGCAGTGAGTCCTATAGCGGGGGGTACGAGCAGTACTTC CASSESYSGGYEQYF
TRBJ1-6 TRBV19 NA NA TGTGCCAGTAGTATTGCGGGGATTTTCGCCTATAATTCACCCCTCCACTTT CASSIAGIFAYNSPLHF
TRBJ2-3 TRBV11-2 TRBD2 NA TGTGCCAGCAGCTCCCGGGACTACACAGATACGCAGTATTTT CASSSRDYTDTQYF
TRBJ1-2 TRBV19 NA NA TGTGCCAGTACGAGGATTGACAGTTCCTTTCTCTATGGCTACACCTTC CASTRIDSSFLYGYTF
TRBJ1-5 TRBV21-1 NA NA TGTGCCAGCAGCAAAGACGGTGAGGACAGGGCAGGCAATCAGCCCCAGCATTTT CASSKDGEDRAGNQPQHF
TRBJ1-1 TRBV27 NA NA TGTGCCAGCAGTTCGCAGACTATCCTCAGGACAGCGCCAATGAACACTGAAGCTTTCTTT CASSSQTILRTAPMNTEAFF
TRBJ2-3 TRBV20-1 NA NA TGCAGTGCTCCCAGGACAGATACGCAGTATTTT CSAPRTDTQYF
TRBJ2-1 TRBV6-5 TRBD1 once TGTGCCAGCAGTTACCAGGGGGCCTACAATGAGCAGTTCTTC CASSYQGAYNEQFF
TRBJ2-2 TRBV9 TRBD1 NA TGTGCCAGCAGCATTCGTAGTAGGGACAGGGCCGGGGAGCTGTTTTTT CASSIRSRDRAGELFF
TRBJ1-1 TRBV4-3 NA NA TGCGCCAGCAGCCAGGGGGTGGCTGTGAACACTGAAGCTTTCTTT CASSQGVAVNTEAFF
TRBJ2-7 TRBV18 TRBD1 NA TGTGCCAGCTCACCCGGGACAGGGGCCGGGGAGCAGTACTTC CASSPGTGAGEQYF
TRBJ2-3 TRBV27 NA NA TGTGCCAGCAGCTATTTCGGGACGGGGGCTAGCACAGATACGCAGTATTTT CASSYFGTGASTDTQYF
TRBJ1-5 TRBV19 NA NA TGTGCCAGTAGTCCAGCCCCCGACAGGAGCTATCAGCCCCAGCATTTT CASSPAPDRSYQPQHF
TRBJ2-5 TRBV5-1 NA NA TGCGCCAGCGGGGCAGGGGCGCAGGGAGAGACCCAGTACTTC CASGAGAQGETQYF
TRBJ1-1 TRBV27 NA few TGTGCCAGCAGGGCCGGGACCACAGTTAGGAACACTGAAGCTTTCTTT CASRAGTTVRNTEAFF
TRBJ2-5 TRBV5-1 TRBD2 NA TGCGCCAGCAGCTCGAGACTAGCGGGGGCACAAGAGACCCAGTACTTC CASSSRLAGAQETQYF
TRBJ1-2 TRBV15 NA few TGTGCCACCAGCAGAGGGAAGGGGCACTATGGCTACACCTTC CATSRGKGHYGYTF
TRBJ1-2 TRBV7-2 TRBD1 NA TGTGCCAGCAGCTTAGCCCCAGGACAGGGGGCTGGCTACACCTTC CASSLAPGQGAGYTF
TRBJ1-2 TRBV11-2 NA NA TGTGCCAGCAGCTTGGACCTAATATCTAACTATGGCTACACCTTC CASSLDLISNYGYTF
TRBJ2-5 TRBV6-5 NA NA TGTGCCAGCAGGCTCTTGGGGGGCGCGGAGGAGACCCAGTACTTC CASRLLGGAEETQYF
TRBJ2-5 TRBV5-4 NA NA TGTGCCAGCAGCTTGGGGGGGGCAGGGGAAGACTTC CASSLGGAGEDF
TRBJ1-5 TRBV29-1 NA NA TGCAGCGTTTCCCAATCCAATCAGCCCCAGCATTTT CSVSQSNQPQHF
TRBJ1-1 TRBV19 TRBD1 NA TGTGCCAGTAGTACGCGGAGGGACAGGGGCCTCATAGGTGATTTGGTCACTGAAGCTTTCTTT CASSTRRDRGLIGDLVTEAFF
TRBJ2-3 TRBV4-3 TRBD2 NA TGCGCCAGCAGCCAGGGTACTAGCGGGGGGGTCACAGATACGCAGTATTTT CASSQGTSGGVTDTQYF
TRBJ1-1 TRBV27 TRBD1 NA TGTGCCAGCAGTTGGGACAGGAGAGTCACTGAAGCTTTCTTT CASSWDRRVTEAFF
TRBJ1-3 TRBV5-1 NA NA TGCGCCTTCTGGGGTATAACCATTTCTGGAAACACCATATATTTT CAFWGITISGNTIYF
TRBJ2-2 TRBV30 NA NA TGTGCCTGGAGTAGGCAGGGGACCGGGGAGCTGTTTTTT CAWSRQGTGELFF
TRBJ2-5 TRBV7-9 NA NA TGTGCCAGCAGCGTCGATCCTGAGGTGAAGACCCAGTACTTC CASSVDPEVKTQYF
TRBJ1-2 TRBV18 TRBD1 NA TGTGCCAGCTCACGGACAGGCCCCGCGGGTAACTATGGCTACACCTTC CASSRTGPAGNYGYTF
TRBJ1-4 TRBV4-3 TRBD1 NA TGCGCCAGCAGCCAAGCCGGGACAGGGAATGAAAAACTGTTTTTT CASSQAGTGNEKLFF
TRBJ2-3 TRBV6-1 TRBD2 NA TGTGCCAGCAGAAGCGGGGGGCTAACAGATACGCAGTATTTT CASRSGGLTDTQYF